The clone carrying this TCR beta chain was observed many times. Amplification of TCR beta CDR3 regions was performed using RNA transcripts as template. HTBI primers were used for first-round RT-PCR of the TCR CDR3. In TCRdb, the multiplex PCR reads were re-called with MiXCR into one record per CDR3 protein. The sample records approximately 200,000 distinct CDR3 sequences, about 16% being singletons. This sample was included in a study of T cells in Graves' hyperthyroidism and ophthalmopathy. CDR1 KGHSH and CDR2 LQKENI come from the germline V gene. The CDR3 has 13 residues. Trimming pared 6 bases from V and 6 bases from J, leaving 15 bases between.

The source is a man aged 35-49 years with Graves' hyperthyroidism. V and J are TRBV18 and TRBJ2-7, with a tentative D call TRBD2 (5 bases). Input material: blood. CDR3 DNA sequence: TGTGCCAGCTCCCCGGACTCCTCCGCCGAGCAGTACTTC. Protein product: CASSPDSSAEQYF.